Following are 20 T cell receptor beta chains from one sample sequenced in a study of technical replicates of blood from several donors. Method: immunoSEQ multiplex PCR; TCRdb's copy keeps in-frame clones and lacks some. The table has around 76,000 clones, about 96% seen once. Material: T cells isolated from PBMCs. The origin of the receptors is a human donor in good health.

This rearrangement joins TRBV2 to TRBJ1-5, with TRBD1 as a possible D gene (5 bases). The germline V gene encodes CDR1 SNHLY and CDR2 FYNNEI. Between the trimmed V and J ends, which lost 3 bases and 1 base, there was a span of 25 bases. The CDR3 runs to 20 residues. CDR3 in DNA: TGTGCCAGCAGTGACACGCCATTGAGCAGGGTGGGCGTAAGCAATCAGCCCCAGCATTTT. This codes for CASSDTPLSRVGVSNQPQHF. Together with reference TRBV2 and TRBJ1-5, the CDR3 gives the full variable domain: EPEVTQTPSHQVTQMGQEVILRCVPISNHLYFYWYRQILGQKVEFLVSFYNNEISEKSEIFDDQFSVERPDGSNFTLKIRSTKLEDSAMYFCASSDTPLSRVGVSNQPQHFGDGTRLSIL.

V gene TRBV7-6 combines with J gene TRBJ2-7; 11 nucleotides align to TRBD2. The CDR3 totals 15 residues. With V trimmed by 3 bases and J by 1 base, 2 bases remained unmatched. CDR1 is SGHVS and CDR2 is FNYEAQ in the germline V gene. The CDR3 nucleotides read TGTGCCAGCAGCTTCGGGACTAGCGGTTCCTACGAGCAGTACTTC. The encoded protein is CASSFGTSGSYEQYF.

J is TRBJ2-3 and V is TRBV11-3; weak D call: TRBD2 (6 bases). CDR3 length: 14 residues. The germline V gene encodes CDR1 SGHNT and CDR2 YENEEA. Trimming took 5 bases from V and 1 from J, leaving 10 bases between them. The CDR3 spells CASSPGTGTDTQYF. The CDR3 bases are TGTGCCAGCAGCCCCGGGACTGGCACAGATACGCAGTATTTT.

The chain joins TRBV20-1 to TRBJ1-4, with D perhaps TRBD1 (5 bases). Between the trimmed V and J ends, which lost 3 bases and 12 bases, there was a span of 8 bases. The CDR3 spans 10 residues. Germline lookup yields CDR1 DFQATT and CDR2 SNEGSKA (reference sequence). The CDR3 protein is CSASSRELFF. CDR3 coding DNA: TGCAGTGCTAGTAGCAGGGAACTGTTTTTT.

The chain employs TRBV19 and TRBJ1-1; weak D call: TRBD1 (5 bases). Per germline, CDR1 LNHDA and CDR2 SQIVND (reference sequence). The CDR3 is 17 amino acids. The V and J ends lost 9 bases and 0 bases respectively, with 23 bases between them. CDR3 amino acids: CASRGPGLTTMNTEAFF. CDR3 coding DNA: TGTGCCAGCAGAGGACCGGGACTTACCACCATGAACACTGAAGCTTTCTTT.

The chain recombines TRBV5-1 with TRBJ2-7; TRBD2 matches at 10 bases. J gave up 3 bases and V 4 bases, and 13 bases lay outside the gene matches. CDR3 size: 17 residues. The V gene's germline CDR1 is SGHRS and CDR2 YFSETQ. CDR3 in DNA: TGCGCCAGCAGCCTGGGACCGATAGCTAGCGGGAGCTACGAGCAGTACTTC. The encoded protein is CASSLGPIASGSYEQYF.

This clone was recorded once. This rearrangement joins TRBV6-1 to TRBJ2-3; 7 bases agree with TRBD2. The CDR3 extends over 15 amino acids. V was pared by 5 bases and J by 0 bases, with 5 bases of the junction left unmatched. CDR1 MNHNS and CDR2 SASEGT come from the germline V gene. The CDR3 here is CASSLAGSSTDTQYF. The CDR3 DNA sequence: TGTGCCAGCAGTTTAGCGGGTTCTAGCACAGATACGCAGTATTTT.

This chain links TRBV5-1 with TRBJ2-7; 12 bases fit TRBD1. This CDR3 is 17 amino acids long. Looked up from germline, CDR1 is SGHRS and CDR2 is YFSETQ. The J segment lost 6 bases and the V segment lost 4 bases, leaving 14 bases of the junction unmatched. CDR3 region: CASSRIAMGQGASEQYF. For the CDR3, the DNA is TGCGCCAGCAGCCGCATCGCGATGGGACAGGGGGCGTCCGAGCAGTACTTC.

In the case of this clone: At the DNA level, this CDR3 is encoded by other sequences in the same sample as well. The CDR3 region is CASSSGQGNQPQHF. The DNA for the CDR3 is TGTGCCAGCAGCTCCGGACAGGGGAATCAGCCCCAGCATTTT. The chain joins TRBV7-9 to TRBJ1-5; the match to TRBD1 covers 9 bases. CDR3 length: 14 residues. Germline V gene data show CDR1 as SEHNR and CDR2 as FQNEAQ (reference sequence). The junction had 2 bases not matched to a gene; V was cut back by 4 bases and J by 4 bases.

This chain links TRBV6-4 with TRBJ2-1, with TRBD2 matching over 7 bases. Germline V lookup: CDR1 MRHNA, CDR2 SNTAGT. The CDR3 totals 16 residues. V dropped 4 bases and J dropped 7; count of bases not matched to a gene: 13. CDR3 DNA sequence: TGTGCCAGCAGTGTATACTTCGGCGGGAGTGGGAATGAGCAGTTCTTC. It codes for CASSVYFGGSGNEQFF.

CDR3 residues: CASSLDGRGSGANVLTF. DNA of the CDR3: TGTGCCAGCAGCTTGGATGGCAGGGGGTCTGGGGCCAACGTCCTGACTTTC. The rearrangement links TRBV5-4 to TRBJ2-6; 7 nucleotides line up with TRBD1. Germline V CDR1 and CDR2: SGHNT, YYREEE (reference sequence). This CDR3 is built from 17 residues. V shed 0 bases, J shed 1 base, and the junction held 4 bases outside the gene matches.

The V call is TRBV2, the J call TRBJ2-5, with 11 bases identical to TRBD2. Germline CDR1 reads SNHLY; CDR2 reads FYNNEI. After removal of 8 bases from V and 1 base from J, the junction contained 3 bases not matched to a gene. This CDR3 comprises 14 residues. CDR3 bases: TGTGCCAGCGGGGGACTAGCGGCCCAAGAGACCCAGTACTTC. Encoded protein: CASGGLAAQETQYF.

The V and J genes are TRBV21-1 and TRBJ1-1; the table's TRBD1 call for D was not verified on the DNA. TRBV21-1 is tagged as a pseudogene. The length of the CDR3 is 16 residues. This CDR3 is CASSKETGAPNTEAFF. The CDR3 region has the DNA TGTGCCAGCAGCAAAGAGACAGGGGCCCCGAACACTGAAGCTTTCTTT.

This rearrangement joins TRBV6-5 to TRBJ1-2; D unresolved. The CDR3 contains 14 residues. V was clipped by 4 bases and J by 4 bases, with 13 bases between them. Per germline, CDR1 MNHEY and CDR2 SVGAGI. In nucleotides, the CDR3 is TGTGCCAGCAGTTGGTCACGGGTCGGCTATGGCTACACCTTC. As protein: CASSWSRVGYGYTF.

This clone was observed once. V is TRBV7-2 and J is TRBJ2-3; D call uncertain. Germline V gene lookup returns CDR1 SGHTA and CDR2 FQGNSA. The CDR3 spans 11 residues. The V and J ends lost 6 bases and 8 bases respectively, with 9 bases between them. CDR3 bases: TGTGCCAGCAGGAATACCGGTACGCAGTATTTT. Translation gives CASRNTGTQYF.

V is TRBV21-1 and J is TRBJ1-1. TRBV21-1 is a recognized pseudogene. This CDR3 contains 15 residues. CDR3 sequence: CASSKSEEENTEAFF. The CDR3 DNA reads as TGTGCCAGCAGCAAATCTGAAGAGGAGAACACTGAAGCTTTCTTT.

The chain couples TRBV5-4 to TRBJ2-4; D not resolved. Trimming took 2 bases from V and 2 from J, leaving 8 bases between them. This CDR3 spans 14 amino acids. Germline assignment: CDR1 SGHNT and CDR2 YYREEE (reference sequence). The CDR3 DNA follows: TGTGCCAGCAGCTTTCCAGATTCCAAAAACATTCAGTACTTC. Its translation: CASSFPDSKNIQYF.

The chain carries TRBV2 and TRBJ1-1, with 10 bases that match TRBD1. The V segment lost 6 bases and the J segment 4 bases; nucleotides outside the gene matches: 8. This CDR3 contains 15 residues. Germline V gene lookup returns CDR1 SNHLY and CDR2 FYNNEI. CDR3 sequence: CASRLTGGASTEAFF. CDR3 nucleotide sequence: TGTGCCAGCAGGCTGACAGGGGGCGCTTCCACTGAAGCTTTCTTT. Drawing the rest from reference TRBV2 and TRBJ1-1, the complete variable domain is EPEVTQTPSHQVTQMGQEVILRCVPISNHLYFYWYRQILGQKVEFLVSFYNNEISEKSEIFDDQFSVERPDGSNFTLKIRSTKLEDSAMYFCASRLTGGASTEAFFGQGTRLTVV.

CDR3 bases: TGTGCCAGCAGTGAACAGGGGAACTTCGACAATGAGCAGTTCTTC. It yields the protein CASSEQGNFDNEQFF. The rearrangement uses TRBV9 and TRBJ2-1, with 7 nucleotides matching TRBD1. J was trimmed by 5 bases and V by 5 bases; bases with no gene match: 10. Germline assignment: CDR1 SGDLS and CDR2 YYNGEE. This CDR3 spans 15 amino acids. Full variable domain (rest looked up from reference TRBV9 and TRBJ2-1): DSGVTQTPKHLITATGQRVTLRCSPRSGDLSVYWYQQSLDQGLQFLIQYYNGEERAKGNILERFSAQQFPDLHSELNLSSLELGDSALYFCASSEQGNFDNEQFFGPGTRLTVL.

The gene calls are TRBV5-8 and TRBJ2-3; 12 bases fit TRBD2. Germline V gene lookup returns CDR1 SGHTS and CDR2 YDEGEE. After removal of 9 bases from V and 2 bases from J, the junction contained 13 bases not matched to a gene. The CDR3 loop spans 17 amino acids. The CDR3 nucleotides read TGTGCCACTTTGACTAGCGGGGGCCCTACTTTCACAGATACGCAGTATTTT. Its protein product is CATLTSGGPTFTDTQYF.